Below, one TCR beta chain is given with its context. It has no known antigen specificity. No quality values exist for individual bases; no much larger clone is one base distant. The data belong to a study of T cell changes during pregnancy in multiple sclerosis (dated by TCRdb to between 2018 and 2021). Notes on the research overall: The study examined how the T cell repertoire changed over the course of pregnancy in women with multiple sclerosis.

Measured from the cysteine to the phenylalanine, the CDR3 is 14 residues long. This entry keeps only the CDR3 DNA: 42 bases, framed from base 1. V is pared back by 6 bases and J by 3 bases, with 14 bases lying between the germline termini. In the germline V gene, CDR1 corresponds to MDHEN and CDR2 to SYDVKM. Receptor libraries were prepared by the immunoSEQ multiplex PCR assay. TCRdb mirrors the immuneACCESS table, restricted to in-frame sequences. Some clones are absent from its copies; in checked studies, under half trace to an unresolved V gene, and the reason for the others is unknown. In all, the sample holds approximately 96,000 clones, and roughly nine tenths of those were seen once. Roughly 2.3% of the sample rests with the top ten.

The receptor chain draws on TRBV28 and TRBJ1-2; TRBD1 is perhaps the D gene, given 5 matching bases. This sequence originates from a female donor in good health, enrolled as a control in a pregnancy study. The input for sequencing was peripheral blood, taken after pregnancy. The CDR3 has the sequence CASRKSGLYYGYTF. The nucleotide sequence reads as follows: TGTGCCAGCAGAAAGTCAGGGCTTTACTATGGCTACACCTTC.